The sequence of this T cell receptor beta chain was determined in a study of T cell responses to AZD1222 COVID-19 vaccine (dated by TCRdb to the early 2020s). Some background on the complete study: AZD1222 recipients whose second dose came at about 4 weeks and those whose second dose came at about 12 weeks were combined into one group, since spike-specific TCR depth and breadth did not differ between the two schedules. A total of about 240 trial participants underwent TCR sequencing, of whom nearly 210 received two doses of AZD1222 and some 26 received two doses of the MenACWY control vaccine. Trial participants were enrolled by age into subgroups of 18-55, 56-69 and 70-plus years, and 148, 28 and 57 TCR-sequenced participants, respectively, were included in these subgroups. Results and caveats for the whole study, not just this receptor: Spike-specific TCR breadth and depth rose significantly after two AZD1222 doses compared with day 0 and with MenACWY recipients. Reportedly, almost half of the unique spike-specific TCRs recognized epitopes lying outside the regions that are mutated in the B.1.351 and B.1.1.7 variants. Most participants were white British and females outnumbered males, and the authors suggested that clonal diversity may have been underestimated. No day 14 peak-response samples were available, so repertoires were characterized only after the peak T cell response. Only five to seven AZD1222 recipients were SARS-CoV-2 seropositive at baseline, limiting conclusions about previously exposed vaccinees. The vaccine-associated CD4 TCRs covered the entire spike protein, and the dominant responses fell in regions 160-218 and 743-854. In the small 56-69-year group, the increase in depth fell short of significance, most likely because of low power.

Concerning this clone: It has no known antigen specificity. No much larger clone exists at a distance of one base, and base qualities are not known.

The time point label here, explained by the study, means: baseline before first vaccination. Samples from vaccinated people were obtained from the UK trials COV001 and COV002, which included a single-blind randomized controlled phase 2/3 trial of AZD1222 (ChAdOx1 nCoV-19) in healthy adults. Trial participant PBMC samples were collected at day 0 and day 28 after the second dose for TCRbeta chain sequencing. V is pruned by 4 bases and J by 6 bases, leaving 9 bases of the junction without a gene match. Including the terminal cysteine and phenylalanine, the CDR3 comprises 15 residues. This entry keeps only the CDR3 DNA: 45 bases, framed from base 1. In the germline V gene, CDR1 corresponds to SGHTA and CDR2 to FQGNSA. The CDR3 regions of human TCRbeta chains were analyzed by immunosequencing. The original methods were these. Repertoire TCRs were checked for matches against a reference library of SARS-CoV-2-specific TCRs that had been generated using the MIRA antigen-specificity platform. Breadth was defined as the fraction of unique TCRs that were SARS-CoV-2-associated, and depth was defined as the fraction of total T cells that were SARS-CoV-2-associated. Using the MIRA data, each spike-specific TCR was mapped to the spike region that the TCR reacts to and placed in a CD4 or CD8 class. Log10-transformed breadth and depth values were compared by one-way ANOVA with Sidak's multiple comparisons tests. Entries here come from immuneACCESS through TCRdb and include only in-frame sequences with V and J called. Some clones fail to appear in such tables; in the studies checked, an unresolved V gene covers under half of the shortfall, and the cause of the remainder is unknown. The V and J calls and clone size come from that table; D and trimming were worked out from the DNA. This sample holds about 120,000 clones; 80% to 90% were observed only once. The ten largest clonotypes hold around 12% of the sample.

The starting material was peripheral blood, obtained on day 0 of AZD1222 vaccination. The chain employs TRBV7-2 and TRBJ1-2; a stretch of 9 junction bases matches TRBD1. The receptor was isolated from an adult in good health. DNA sequence: TGTGCCAGCAGCTCTCCCCTGGGGACAGGGAATGGCTACACCTTC. The translation is CASSSPLGTGNGYTF.